These 3 T cell receptor beta chains were sequenced from one sample in a study of control samples from healthy donors and cancer patients. Produced via immunoSEQ multiplex PCR; TCRdb's table is partial and in-frame only. Seen here are more than 95,000 clones, less than 90% observed once, and the top ten hold 1.5% to 2%. Sequenced sample: blood. All receptors derive from a man younger than 35 in good health.

The CDR3 spells CASGGRIIGELFF. The CDR3 coding sequence is TGTGCCAGCGGCGGGAGGATAATCGGGGAGCTGTTTTTT. The chain has TRBV12-3 or TRBV12-4 and TRBJ2-2; the match to TRBD2 covers 8 bases. The junction had 6 bases not matched to a gene; V was cut back by 8 bases and J by 7 bases. The CDR3 sequence is 13 residues long.

This clone was seen more than once but under ten times. The chain combines TRBV7-2 with TRBJ1-1; maybe TRBD1 (6 bases). The ends were cut back, 4 bases at V and 5 bases at J, with 17 bases in the middle. Germline assignment: CDR1 SGHTA and CDR2 FQGNSA. CDR3 length equals 15 residues. Written as DNA, the CDR3 is TGTGCCAGCAGCTGGGGGGACACCCGGCTTACTGAAGCTTTCTTT. It encodes CASSWGDTRLTEAFF. The full variable domain, its missing parts supplied by reference TRBV7-2 and TRBJ1-1, is GAGVSQSPSNKVTEKGKDVELRCDPISGHTALYWYRQSLGQGLEFLIYFQGNSAPDKSGLPSDRFSAERTGGSVSTLTIQRTQQEDSAVYLCASSWGDTRLTEAFFGQGTRLTVV.

The V and J genes are TRBV15 and TRBJ1-2; perhaps TRBD1 as D (6 bases). The CDR3 is 15 residues long. V was shortened by 5 bases and J by 4 bases, with 17 bases between the two germline ends. Germline CDR1 reads LNHNV; CDR2 reads YYDKDF (reference sequence). CDR3 residues: CATSPTRETGYGYTF. CDR3 in DNA: TGTGCCACCAGCCCCACCCGGGAGACAGGCTATGGCTACACCTTC.